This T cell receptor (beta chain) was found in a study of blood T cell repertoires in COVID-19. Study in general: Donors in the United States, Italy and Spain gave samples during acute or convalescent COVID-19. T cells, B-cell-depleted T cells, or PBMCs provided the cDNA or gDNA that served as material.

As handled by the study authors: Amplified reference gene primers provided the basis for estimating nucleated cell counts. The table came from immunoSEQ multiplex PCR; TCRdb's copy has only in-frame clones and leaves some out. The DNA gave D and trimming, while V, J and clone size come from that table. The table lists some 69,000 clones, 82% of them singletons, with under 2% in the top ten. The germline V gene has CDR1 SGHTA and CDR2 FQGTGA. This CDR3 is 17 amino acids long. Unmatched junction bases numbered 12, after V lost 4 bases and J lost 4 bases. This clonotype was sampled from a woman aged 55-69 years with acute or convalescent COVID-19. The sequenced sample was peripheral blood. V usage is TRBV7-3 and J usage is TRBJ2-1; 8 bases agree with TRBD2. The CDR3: CASSYTPHGGGYNEQFF. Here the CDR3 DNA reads TGTGCCAGCAGCTACACCCCCCACGGCGGGGGGTACAATGAGCAGTTCTTC.